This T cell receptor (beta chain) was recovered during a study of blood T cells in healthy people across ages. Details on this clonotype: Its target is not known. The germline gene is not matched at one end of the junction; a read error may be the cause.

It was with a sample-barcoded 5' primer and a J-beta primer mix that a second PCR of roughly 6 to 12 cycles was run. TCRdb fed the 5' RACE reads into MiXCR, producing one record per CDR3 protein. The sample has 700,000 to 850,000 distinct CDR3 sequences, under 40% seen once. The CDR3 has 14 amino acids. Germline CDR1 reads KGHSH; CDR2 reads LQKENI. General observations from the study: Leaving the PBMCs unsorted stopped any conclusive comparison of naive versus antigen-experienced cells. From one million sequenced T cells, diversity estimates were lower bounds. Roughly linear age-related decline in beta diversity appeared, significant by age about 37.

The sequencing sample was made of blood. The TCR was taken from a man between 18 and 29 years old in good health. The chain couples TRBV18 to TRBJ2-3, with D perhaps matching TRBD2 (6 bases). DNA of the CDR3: TGTGCCAGCTCATCCAAGGAGGGCACTGATACGCAGTATTTT. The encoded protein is CASSSKEGTDTQYF.